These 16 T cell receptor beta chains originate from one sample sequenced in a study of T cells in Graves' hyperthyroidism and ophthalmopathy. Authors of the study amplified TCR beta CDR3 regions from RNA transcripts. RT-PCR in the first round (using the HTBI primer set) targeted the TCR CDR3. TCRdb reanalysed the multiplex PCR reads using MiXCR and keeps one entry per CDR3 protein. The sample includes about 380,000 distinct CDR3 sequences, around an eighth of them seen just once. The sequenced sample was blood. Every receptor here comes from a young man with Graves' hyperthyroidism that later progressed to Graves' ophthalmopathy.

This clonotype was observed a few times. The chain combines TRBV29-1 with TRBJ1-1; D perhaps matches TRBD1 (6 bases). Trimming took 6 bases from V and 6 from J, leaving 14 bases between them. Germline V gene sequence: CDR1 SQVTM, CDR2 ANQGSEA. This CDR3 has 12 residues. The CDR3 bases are TGCAGCGTGGGACAATCTGGGGCTGAAGCTTTCTTT. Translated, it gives CSVGQSGAEAFF.

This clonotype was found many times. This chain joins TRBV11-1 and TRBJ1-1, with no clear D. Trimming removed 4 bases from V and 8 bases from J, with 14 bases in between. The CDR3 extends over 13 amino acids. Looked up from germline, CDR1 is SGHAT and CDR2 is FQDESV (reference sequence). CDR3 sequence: CASSSWAHEEAFF. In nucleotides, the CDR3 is TGTGCCAGCAGCTCGTGGGCCCATGAGGAAGCTTTCTTT.

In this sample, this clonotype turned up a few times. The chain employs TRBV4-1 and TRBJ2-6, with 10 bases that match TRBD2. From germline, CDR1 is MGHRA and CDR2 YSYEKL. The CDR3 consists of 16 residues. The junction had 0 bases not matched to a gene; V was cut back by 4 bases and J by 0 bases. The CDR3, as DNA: TGCGCCAGCAGCCGGACTAGCGGCTCTGGGGCCAACGTCCTGACTTTC. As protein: CASSRTSGSGANVLTF.

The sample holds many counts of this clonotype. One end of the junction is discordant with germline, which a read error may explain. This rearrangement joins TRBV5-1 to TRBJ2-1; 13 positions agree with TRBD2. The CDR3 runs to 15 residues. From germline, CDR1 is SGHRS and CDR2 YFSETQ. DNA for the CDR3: TGTGCCAGCAGCCTGGGACTAGCGGGGTACAATGAGCAGTTCTTC. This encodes CASSLGLAGYNEQFF.

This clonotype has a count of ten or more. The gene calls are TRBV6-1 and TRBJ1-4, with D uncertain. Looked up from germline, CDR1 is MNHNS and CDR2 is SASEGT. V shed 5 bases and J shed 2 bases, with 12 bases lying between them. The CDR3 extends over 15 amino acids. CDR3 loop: CASSLRTRTNEKLFF. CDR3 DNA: TGTGCCAGCAGTTTACGGACCCGGACTAATGAAAAACTGTTTTTT.

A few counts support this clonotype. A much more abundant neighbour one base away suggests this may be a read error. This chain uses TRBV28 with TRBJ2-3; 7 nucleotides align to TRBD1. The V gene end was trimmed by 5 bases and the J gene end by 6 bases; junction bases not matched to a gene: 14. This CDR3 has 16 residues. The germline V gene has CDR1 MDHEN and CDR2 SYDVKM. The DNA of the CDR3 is TGTGCCAGCAGTCCCATAGCGAGGGGGCCGAGGGATACGCAGTATTTT. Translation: CASSPIARGPRDTQYF.

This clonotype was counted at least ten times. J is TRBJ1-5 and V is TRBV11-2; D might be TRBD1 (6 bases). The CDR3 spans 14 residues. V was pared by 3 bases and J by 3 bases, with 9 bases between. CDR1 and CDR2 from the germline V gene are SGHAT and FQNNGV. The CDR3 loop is CASSLGAYNQPQHF. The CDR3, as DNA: TGTGCCAGCAGCTTGGGGGCGTACAATCAGCCCCAGCATTTT.

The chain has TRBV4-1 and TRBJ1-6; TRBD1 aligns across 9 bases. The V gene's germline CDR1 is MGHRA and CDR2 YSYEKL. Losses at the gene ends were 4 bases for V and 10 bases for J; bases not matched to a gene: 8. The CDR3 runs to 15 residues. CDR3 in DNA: TGCGCCAGCAGCCCACAGGGGGCTATTAACTCACCCCTCCACTTT. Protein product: CASSPQGAINSPLHF.

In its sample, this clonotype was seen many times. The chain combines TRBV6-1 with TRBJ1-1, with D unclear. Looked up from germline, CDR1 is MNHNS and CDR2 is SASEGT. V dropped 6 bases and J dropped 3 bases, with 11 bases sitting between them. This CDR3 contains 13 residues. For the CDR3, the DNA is TGTGCCAGCAGCCCCGTGGGGTACACTGAAGCTTTCTTT. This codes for CASSPVGYTEAFF.

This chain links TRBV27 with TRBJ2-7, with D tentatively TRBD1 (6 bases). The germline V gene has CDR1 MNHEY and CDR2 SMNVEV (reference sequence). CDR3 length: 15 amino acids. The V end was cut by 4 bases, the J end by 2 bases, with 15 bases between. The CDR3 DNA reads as TGTGCCAGCAGTTATTCCGGGACATCTGCCTACGAGCAGTACTTC. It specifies CASSYSGTSAYEQYF.

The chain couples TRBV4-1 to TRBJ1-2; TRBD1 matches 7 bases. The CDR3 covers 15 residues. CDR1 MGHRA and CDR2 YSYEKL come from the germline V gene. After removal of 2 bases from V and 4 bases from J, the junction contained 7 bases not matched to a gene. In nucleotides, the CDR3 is TGCGCCAGCAGCCAAAGGGGACAGAAAGGCTATGGCTACACCTTC. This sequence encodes CASSQRGQKGYGYTF.

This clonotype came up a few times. DNA of the CDR3: TGTGCCAGCAGCCCGGACACCTTCTCTGGGGCCAACGTCCTGACTTTC. Its protein is CASSPDTFSGANVLTF. V gene TRBV9 combines with J gene TRBJ2-6; possibly TRBD1 for D (5 bases). The CDR3 runs 16 residues. Trimming stripped 4 bases from V and 0 bases from J, with 11 bases between. CDR1 is SGDLS and CDR2 is YYNGEE in the germline V gene.

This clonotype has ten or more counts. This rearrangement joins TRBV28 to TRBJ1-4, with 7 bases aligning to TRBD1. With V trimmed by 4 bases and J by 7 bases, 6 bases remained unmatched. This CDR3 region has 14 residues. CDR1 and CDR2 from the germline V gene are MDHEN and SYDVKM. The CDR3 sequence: CASSSGQRSEKLFF. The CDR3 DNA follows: TGTGCCAGCAGTTCGGGACAGAGGAGTGAAAAACTGTTTTTT.

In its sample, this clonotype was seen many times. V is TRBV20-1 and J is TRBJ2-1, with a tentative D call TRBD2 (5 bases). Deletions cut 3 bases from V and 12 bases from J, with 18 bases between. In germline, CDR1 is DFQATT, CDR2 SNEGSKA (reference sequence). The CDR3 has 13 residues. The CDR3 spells CSASPVGSRGQFF. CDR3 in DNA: TGCAGTGCTAGCCCCGTGGGCTCACGGGGGCAGTTCTTC.

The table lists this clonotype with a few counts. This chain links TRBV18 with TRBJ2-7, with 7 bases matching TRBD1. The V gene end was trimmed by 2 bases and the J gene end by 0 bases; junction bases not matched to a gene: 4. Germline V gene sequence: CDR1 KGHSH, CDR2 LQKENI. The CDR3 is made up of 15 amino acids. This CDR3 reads CASSPSTGFSYEQYF. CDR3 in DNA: TGTGCCAGCTCACCATCGACAGGGTTCTCCTACGAGCAGTACTTC.

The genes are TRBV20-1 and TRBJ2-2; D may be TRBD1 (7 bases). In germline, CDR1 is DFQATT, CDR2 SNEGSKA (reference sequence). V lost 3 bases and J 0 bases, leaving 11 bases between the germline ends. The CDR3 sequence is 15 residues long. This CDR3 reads CSARLRGANTGELFF. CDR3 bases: TGCAGTGCTAGGCTCAGGGGGGCGAACACCGGGGAGCTGTTTTTT.